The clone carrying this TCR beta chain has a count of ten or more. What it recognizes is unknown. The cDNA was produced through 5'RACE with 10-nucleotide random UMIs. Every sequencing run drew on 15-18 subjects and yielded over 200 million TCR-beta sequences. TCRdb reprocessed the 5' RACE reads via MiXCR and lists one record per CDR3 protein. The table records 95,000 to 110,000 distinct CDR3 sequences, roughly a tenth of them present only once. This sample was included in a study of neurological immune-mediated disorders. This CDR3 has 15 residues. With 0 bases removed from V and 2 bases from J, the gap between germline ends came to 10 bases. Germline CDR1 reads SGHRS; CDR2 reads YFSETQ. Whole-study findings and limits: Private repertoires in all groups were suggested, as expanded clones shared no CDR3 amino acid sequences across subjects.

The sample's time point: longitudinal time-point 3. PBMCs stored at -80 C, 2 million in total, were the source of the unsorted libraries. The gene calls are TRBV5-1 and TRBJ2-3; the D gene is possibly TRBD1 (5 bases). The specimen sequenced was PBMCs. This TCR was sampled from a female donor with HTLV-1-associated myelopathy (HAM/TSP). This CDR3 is CASSLARGNTDTQYF. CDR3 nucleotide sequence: TGCGCCAGCAGCTTGGCAAGGGGAAACACAGATACGCAGTATTTT.